Below, 32 T cell receptor beta chains from the same sample are listed, as sequenced in a study of T-cell reconstitution after alpha-beta-depleted transplantation in children. Molecular barcoding with unique molecular identifiers was used for the TCRbeta library. Using its own MiXCR run on the PCR reads, TCRdb lists one record per CDR3 protein. This sample has 85,000 to 120,000 distinct CDR3 sequences, with 6% to 9% found just once. The sample was PBMCs, taken before TCRalphabeta/CD19-depleted stem cell transplant. The receptors shown here come from a boy aged 2 to 10 with acute lymphoblastic leukemia, due to receive a stem cell transplant.

The rearrangement links TRBV7-9 to TRBJ1-1; maybe TRBD1 (5 bases). The CDR3 is made up of 14 amino acids. Trimming cost V 5 bases and J 0 bases, with 10 bases left between them. CDR1 and CDR2 (germline): SEHNR, FQNEAQ (reference sequence). The CDR3 loop reads CASSGGDMNTEAFF. CDR3 DNA sequence: TGTGCCAGCAGCGGGGGAGACATGAACACTGAAGCTTTCTTT. Looking up the rest from reference TRBV7-9 and TRBJ1-1 gives the full variable domain: DTGVSQNPRHKITKRGQNVTFRCDPISEHNRLYWYRQTLGQGPEFLTYFQNEAQLEKSRLLSDRFSAERPKGSFSTLEIQRTEQGDSAMYLCASSGGDMNTEAFFGQGTRLTVV.

This clonotype was picked up a small number of times. The J gene is TRBJ2-7, the V gene TRBV7-9; D uncertain. V gave up 4 bases and J gave up 5 bases, with 18 bases separating them. Germline V gene lookup returns CDR1 SEHNR and CDR2 FQNEAQ (reference sequence). CDR3 length: 15 residues. As DNA, the CDR3 is TGTGCCAGCAGCTACTCCGGGTCCCTAGGAGACGAGCAGTACTTC. Amino acids: CASSYSGSLGDEQYF.

The CDR3 DNA reads as TGTGCCAGCAGTGAGACCCAGCGGGGGGGCCCAGATACGCAGTATTTT. It translates to CASSETQRGGPDTQYF. The chain has TRBV25-1 and TRBJ2-3; 10 bases map to TRBD2. J was trimmed by 4 bases and V by 3 bases; bases with no gene match: 7. Germline-derived CDR1 and CDR2 are MGHDK and SYGVNS. The CDR3 covers 16 residues.

This clonotype was recorded a few times. The chain has TRBV20-1 and TRBJ2-7; D is unclear. CDR1 and CDR2 (germline): DFQATT, SNEGSKA (reference sequence). This CDR3 is 13 amino acids long. The V and J ends lost 1 base and 0 bases respectively, with 7 bases between them. This CDR3 is CSARVESSYEQYF. Here the CDR3 DNA reads TGCAGTGCTAGAGTAGAGAGCTCCTACGAGCAGTACTTC.

This clonotype was seen a handful of times. The chain combines TRBV14 with TRBJ2-3, with D unresolved. V lost 6 bases to trimming and J lost 6 bases, with 10 bases between them. In germline, CDR1 is SGHDN, CDR2 FVKESK. The CDR3 is 12 amino acids. In DNA, the CDR3 is TGTGCCAGCAGTCTAAGGATGGATACGCAGTATTTT. Its protein is CASSLRMDTQYF.

The table lists this clonotype with a few counts. The CDR3 DNA sequence: TGCGCCAGCAGCCAAGATACTAGCGGGGCAGATACGCAGTATTTT. This translates into CASSQDTSGADTQYF. V gene TRBV4-3 combines with J gene TRBJ2-3, with 10 bases fitting TRBD2. This CDR3 is 15 amino acids long. In germline, CDR1 is LGHNA, CDR2 YSLEER. The trim removed 0 bases at V and 4 bases at J, leaving 1 base unmatched.

This clonotype was observed at least ten times. This chain links TRBV29-1 with TRBJ2-2; D may be TRBD2 (6 bases). The length of the CDR3 is 14 residues. V lost 6 bases, J lost 5 bases, and 16 bases lay in between. Germline CDR1 is SQVTM and CDR2 is ANQGSEA. CDR3 residues: CSVTGAGRTGELFF. CDR3 DNA sequence: TGCAGCGTGACCGGGGCAGGGAGGACCGGGGAGCTGTTTTTT.

The table lists this clonotype with many counts. The rearrangement links TRBV5-1 to TRBJ2-7; D is unclear. V was pared by 4 bases and J by 5 bases, with 19 bases between. CDR3 length: 15 amino acids. Germline V gene lookup returns CDR1 SGHRS and CDR2 YFSETQ. The CDR3, as DNA: TGCGCCAGCAGCCCTTTAATGAGAAGGTTCCACGAGCAGTACTTC. Amino acid sequence: CASSPLMRRFHEQYF.

This clonotype was observed a handful of times. The CDR3 bases are TGTGCCAGCAGTTTCCTCCCGACCTATGGCTACACCTTC. Protein product: CASSFLPTYGYTF. This rearrangement joins TRBV27 to TRBJ1-2; the D is unclear. Germline CDR1 and CDR2: MNHEY and SMNVEV (reference sequence). The V and J ends lost 3 bases and 4 bases respectively, with 9 bases between them. CDR3 length equals 13 residues.

This clonotype was seen at least ten times. The chain combines TRBV6-5 with TRBJ2-1; 8 nucleotides agree with TRBD1. V trimming: 2 bases; J trimming: 4 bases; junction bases outside the gene matches: 4. Germline V gene data show CDR1 as MNHEY and CDR2 as SVGAGI. There are 15 residues in the CDR3. The CDR3 spells CASSYQGANYNEQFF. CDR3 DNA: TGTGCCAGCAGTTACCAGGGGGCCAATTACAATGAGCAGTTCTTC.

This clonotype has ten or more counts. V gene TRBV7-3 combines with J gene TRBJ2-5; D gene ambiguous. V dropped 5 bases and J dropped 4 bases, with 11 bases sitting between them. Germline CDR1 and CDR2: SGHTA and FQGTGA. The CDR3 sequence is 13 residues long. CDR3 in amino acids: CASSLGRTETQYF. The CDR3 DNA is TGTGCCAGCAGCCTAGGACGGACAGAGACCCAGTACTTC.

This rearrangement joins TRBV20-1 to TRBJ2-1; TRBD1 aligns across 9 bases. Trimming removed 6 bases from V and 5 bases from J; junction bases left unmatched: 17. CDR1 is DFQATT and CDR2 is SNEGSKA in the germline V gene (reference sequence). There are 17 residues in the CDR3. The CDR3 DNA reads TGCAGTGCAACAGTAATAGGGACAGGGAGGTTCGACAATGAGCAGTTCTTC. As protein: CSATVIGTGRFDNEQFF.

This clonotype was seen only a few times. The J gene is TRBJ2-1, the V gene TRBV5-1; 11 nucleotides line up with TRBD1. The CDR3 has 15 residues. V lost 4 bases, J lost 2 bases, and 2 bases stayed unmatched. CDR1 is SGHRS, CDR2 YFSETQ, per germline. CDR3 sequence: CASSPGQGAYNEQFF. CDR3 bases: TGCGCCAGCAGCCCGGGACAGGGGGCCTACAATGAGCAGTTCTTC.

The chain has TRBV7-9 and TRBJ2-7; TRBD1 agrees at 8 bases. The CDR3 spans 14 residues. The germline CDR1 and CDR2 sequences are SEHNR and FQNEAQ (reference sequence). V was clipped by 5 bases and J by 1 base; unmatched bases: 4. CDR3 residues: CASSPRDRSYEQYF. CDR3 nucleotides: TGTGCCAGCAGCCCTCGGGACAGGTCCTACGAGCAGTACTTC.

This clonotype was detected a few times. The chain uses TRBV28 and TRBJ2-6; 9 nucleotides agree with TRBD1. Germline loops: CDR1 MDHEN, CDR2 SYDVKM. CDR3 length equals 17 residues. V lost 4 bases, J lost 2 bases, and 6 bases stayed unmatched. As DNA, the CDR3 is TGTGCCAGCAGTTGGCCGGACAGGGGAACTGGGGCCAACGTCCTGACTTTC. The encoded protein is CASSWPDRGTGANVLTF. The full variable domain, rest sourced from reference TRBV28 and TRBJ2-6, is DVKVTQSSRYLVKRTGEKVFLECVQDMDHENMFWYRQDPGLGLRLIYFSYDVKMKEKGDIPEGYSVSREKKERFSLILESASTNQTSMYLCASSWPDRGTGANVLTFGAGSRLTVL.

This clonotype showed up just a few times. The chain has TRBV11-2 and TRBJ2-5; 12 positions agree with TRBD2. The CDR3 contains 19 residues. The V gene's germline CDR1 is SGHAT and CDR2 FQNNGV. V gave up 5 bases and J gave up 5 bases; unmatched junction bases: 18. CDR3 nucleotide sequence: TGTGCCAGCAGCCTTTATGGGGCGACTAGCGGGGGAGGTCCGGAGACCCAGTACTTC. It codes for CASSLYGATSGGGPETQYF.

In its sample, this clonotype was seen many times. V and J are TRBV5-1 and TRBJ1-2; D gene unclear. This CDR3 contains 13 residues. Trimming took 4 bases from V and 1 from J, leaving 8 bases between them. Germline CDR1 is SGHRS and CDR2 is YFSETQ. The CDR3 is CASSMASNYGYTF. In DNA form, the CDR3 reads TGCGCCAGCAGCATGGCCAGTAACTATGGCTACACCTTC.

This clonotype was counted between two and nine times. This rearrangement joins TRBV11-2 to TRBJ2-5, with 7 nucleotides matching TRBD2. J was trimmed by 5 bases and V by 1 base; bases with no gene match: 4. The CDR3 spans 14 residues. Germline lookup yields CDR1 SGHAT and CDR2 FQNNGV. CDR3: CASSLGPAGETQYF. In nucleotides, the CDR3 is TGTGCCAGCAGCTTAGGTCCAGCGGGGGAGACCCAGTACTTC. The full variable domain, in which reference TRBV11-2 and TRBJ2-5 provide the parts outside the CDR3, is EAGVAQSPRYKIIEKRQSVAFWCNPISGHATLYWYQQILGQGPKLLIQFQNNGVVDDSQLPKDRFSAERLKGVDSTLKIQPAKLEDSAVYLCASSLGPAGETQYFGPGTRLLVL.

In this sample, this clonotype turned up many times. This sequence joins TRBV7-8 and TRBJ2-3; possibly TRBD1 for D (6 bases). This CDR3 spans 15 amino acids. From germline, CDR1 is SGHVS and CDR2 FQNEAQ. Trimming took 2 bases from V and 2 from J, leaving 11 bases between them. The CDR3 DNA reads TGTGCCAGCAGCTTACGACAGGCGAACACAGATACGCAGTATTTT. It yields the protein CASSLRQANTDTQYF.

This clonotype was seen only a few times. The chain is built from TRBV6-2 or TRBV6-3 and TRBJ2-3; D uncertain. Germline V gene sequence: CDR1 MNHEY, CDR2 SVGEGT. CDR3 size: 13 residues. Trimming took off 2 bases at V and 2 bases at J, with 5 bases between the two ends. This chain's CDR3 is CASSYGPTDTQYF. CDR3 bases: TGTGCCAGCAGTTACGGTCCCACAGATACGCAGTATTTT.

The chain combines TRBV7-8 with TRBJ2-1; D not resolved. Germline V gives CDR1 SGHVS, CDR2 FQNEAQ. This CDR3 has 11 amino acids. Deletions cut 3 bases from V and 9 bases from J, with 6 bases between. DNA of the CDR3: TGTGCCAGCAGCTTCTCACCTGAGCAGTTCTTC. Translation gives CASSFSPEQFF.

This clonotype was detected only a few times. The chain recombines TRBV7-9 with TRBJ2-7, with D perhaps matching TRBD1 (6 bases). The CDR3 has 14 amino acids. The V gene lost 6 bases and the J gene lost 4 bases, with 16 bases spanning the gap. Germline V gene sequence: CDR1 SEHNR, CDR2 FQNEAQ (reference sequence). CDR3 nucleotides: TGTGCCAGCAGTCTTGGGGACAACTTTTACGAGCAGTACTTC. It yields the protein CASSLGDNFYEQYF.

This chain connects TRBV6-5 to TRBJ2-7; D is undetermined. The V gene's germline CDR1 is MNHEY and CDR2 SVGAGI. This CDR3 has 15 residues. V shed 4 bases and J shed 3 bases, with 16 bases lying between them. The CDR3 sequence is CASSLSRRPGYEQYF. The CDR3, as DNA: TGTGCCAGCAGTTTAAGTAGGCGTCCGGGCTACGAGCAGTACTTC.

This chain connects TRBV7-2 to TRBJ2-3; TRBD1 matches 7 bases. Germline CDR1 reads SGHTA; CDR2 reads FQGNSA. The V and J ends lost 5 bases and 0 bases, in that order; junction bases with no gene match: 5. The CDR3 is 15 amino acids. DNA for the CDR3: TGTGCCAGCAGCCCTGGACAGGCTAGCACAGATACGCAGTATTTT. Its protein is CASSPGQASTDTQYF.

This clonotype was detected only a few times. The gene calls are TRBV7-6 and TRBJ1-3; TRBD1 matches at 7 bases. The length of the CDR3 is 16 residues. The germline V gene has CDR1 SGHVS and CDR2 FNYEAQ. V dropped 5 bases and J dropped 0; count of bases not matched to a gene: 7. The CDR3 region has the DNA TGTGCCAGCAGCCCCTGGGACAGACACTCTGGAAACACCATATATTTT. It encodes CASSPWDRHSGNTIYF.

A word on this clonotype: This is likely a read error, given that the CDR3 carries no conserved phenylalanine or tryptophan at its end. The rearrangement joins TRBV9 to TRBJ2-1; 11 bases align to TRBD2. Germline V gene data show CDR1 as SGDLS and CDR2 as YYNGEE. The trim removed 0 bases at V and 4 bases at J, leaving 6 bases unmatched. This CDR3 is 17 amino acids long. The CDR3 nucleotides read TGTGCCAGCAGCGTAGCTCTAGCGGGGGGCAATTACAATGAGCAGTTCTCC. Protein product: CASSVALAGGNYNEQFS.

This clonotype has only a few counts. The genes are TRBV6-1 and TRBJ2-6; 7 bases are shared with TRBD1. The CDR3 runs 16 residues. V shed 6 bases and J 4 bases; nucleotides not matched to a gene: 9. Per germline, CDR1 MNHNS and CDR2 SASEGT. In DNA form, the CDR3 reads TGTGCCAGCAGGGCTACAGGGGTTCCGGGGGCCAACGTCCTGACTTTC. Translation gives CASRATGVPGANVLTF.

This clonotype was counted between two and nine times. The J gene is TRBJ1-5, the V gene TRBV19, with D hard to call. CDR1 is LNHDA, CDR2 SQIVND, per germline (reference sequence). The CDR3 has 12 amino acids. The ends were cut back, 5 bases at V and 3 bases at J, with 5 bases in the middle. In DNA, the CDR3 is TGTGCCAGTAGTGGACTCAATCAGCCCCAGCATTTT. It encodes CASSGLNQPQHF.

This clonotype came up many times. The chain is built from TRBV27 and TRBJ2-1; the D is unclear. Germline CDR1 is MNHEY and CDR2 is SMNVEV (reference sequence). This CDR3 has 14 residues. Trimming stripped 3 bases from V and 8 bases from J, with 14 bases between. The CDR3 nucleotides are TGTGCCAGCAGTTTTTACGTAGGGAAGGATGAGCAGTTCTTC. It encodes CASSFYVGKDEQFF.

This clonotype showed up just a few times. J is TRBJ1-6 and V is TRBV3-1, with D possibly being TRBD1 (6 bases). The germline V and J ends were trimmed by 4 bases and 0 bases, with 10 bases remaining between them. This CDR3 has 16 amino acids. From germline, CDR1 is LGHDT and CDR2 YNNKEL (reference sequence). As DNA, the CDR3 is TGTGCCAGCAGCCGCAGGGGAGACTCCTATAATTCACCCCTCCACTTT. Protein: CASSRRGDSYNSPLHF.

This clonotype was counted only a few times. The chain uses TRBV28 and TRBJ2-1, with TRBD1 matching 7 bases. The germline V gene encodes CDR1 MDHEN and CDR2 SYDVKM. After removal of 4 bases from V and 0 bases from J, the junction contained 3 bases not matched to a gene. The CDR3 totals 15 residues. As DNA, the CDR3 is TGTGCCAGCAGTTCCAGGACAGGCTCCTACAATGAGCAGTTCTTC. Translated: CASSSRTGSYNEQFF.

The chain links TRBV6-5 to TRBJ2-3; 11 positions match TRBD2. This CDR3 has 17 amino acids. The J segment lost 0 bases and the V segment lost 2 bases, leaving 4 bases of the junction unmatched. The germline CDR1 and CDR2 sequences are MNHEY and SVGAGI. CDR3 residues: CASSYGLAGGSTDTQYF. CDR3 DNA: TGTGCCAGCAGTTACGGGCTAGCGGGGGGTAGCACAGATACGCAGTATTTT.